This is a list of T cell receptor beta chains from one sample in a study of molecular identifiers for immune sequencing clone quantification. TCRdb re-derived calls from the PCR reads in MiXCR, one entry per CDR3 protein. The data show 35,000 or so distinct CDR3 sequences, over 15% seen once. Sequencing input: naive CD8+ T cells from blood, with Jurkat cell RNA spiked in. The receptor set was obtained from a human donor in good health. Some libraries in this study had Jurkat cell RNA spiked in. Both conserved end residues are trimmed from each CDR3. Clone size is stated in some rows and not others, as once, few, many or a class when expanded.

j_call | clone_size | v_call | cdr3_aa
TRBJ1-5 | many | TRBV20-1 | SAIRYGQVSGQPQH
TRBJ2-1 | many | TRBV20-1 | SARDLGLSTYNEQF
TRBJ2-1 | - | TRBV4-1 | ASSQESPSGIGQF
TRBJ2-2 | many | TRBV6-2/TRBV6-3 | ASTRPGHGLTGELF
TRBJ2-7 | few | TRBV6-5 | ASSYTAMGDEQY
TRBJ2-5 | many | TRBV30 | AWRVSVIAGQIQETQY
TRBJ2-7 | many | TRBV4-1 | ASSQEGGEQY
TRBJ2-7 | many | TRBV4-3 | ASSQDIGYEQY
TRBJ1-5 | many | TRBV4-3 | ASSQIQGDNQPQH
TRBJ2-1 | - | TRBV19 | ASSIEGAIHNEQF
TRBJ2-7 | medium-sized | TRBV28 | ASSPPGQVPTASYEQY
TRBJ1-1 | - | TRBV19 | ASRGTEAF
TRBJ2-3 | - | TRBV20-1 | SARDPGLGADTQY
TRBJ2-4 | many | TRBV4-3 | ASSQDIAGGVLRAIQY
TRBJ1-1 | - | TRBV27 | ASSLTAMNTEAF
TRBJ2-7 | - | TRBV5-4 | ASRNKDSPLYEQY
TRBJ1-1 | many | TRBV19 | ASSAGRSNTEAF
TRBJ2-3 | many | TRBV19 | ASSSGTSGADTQY
TRBJ2-3 | many | TRBV7-9 | ASSPRQGDTQY
TRBJ2-5 | many | TRBV28 | ASSIGTKTQY
TRBJ1-1 | many | TRBV20-1 | SAPNPRGGPGPEAF
TRBJ1-1 | many | TRBV4-3 | ASSQDSGNTEAF
TRBJ2-3 | many | TRBV6-5 | ASSQPGHGTDTQY
TRBJ2-1 | many | TRBV11-3 | ASSLLRGNYNEQF
TRBJ2-1 | - | TRBV27 | ASTIAGGPGDEQF
TRBJ2-3 | few | TRBV7-9 | ASSPGDTDTQY
TRBJ1-3 | - | TRBV12-3/TRBV12-4 | AGSLTGGSGSTIY
TRBJ2-1 | few | TRBV29-1 | SVSGGDLYNEQF
TRBJ1-2 | many | TRBV4-1 | ASSQETGNYGYT
TRBJ2-7 | many | TRBV7-9 | ASTFRPGTEQY
TRBJ2-7 | - | TRBV4-3 | ASSQEVYGTYEQY
TRBJ1-5 | many | TRBV19 | ASSIEGGKPPQH
TRBJ2-7 | - | TRBV27 | ASSDRGDEQY
TRBJ1-2 | many | TRBV9 | ASSAPNINYGYT
TRBJ2-7 | many | TRBV12-3/TRBV12-4 | ASISGRSPYEQY
TRBJ2-7 | many | TRBV4-1 | ASSQGGGNEQY
TRBJ2-5 | many | TRBV29-1 | SVEDRTPSKTQY
TRBJ2-1 | many | TRBV4-3 | ASSQDRASGPDNEQF
TRBJ2-1 | few | TRBV7-9 | ASSFPTRPRQGIWSYNEQF
TRBJ2-3 | few | TRBV30 | AWSGAGGSTDTQY
TRBJ2-7 | many | TRBV28 | ASSLLAGEEQY